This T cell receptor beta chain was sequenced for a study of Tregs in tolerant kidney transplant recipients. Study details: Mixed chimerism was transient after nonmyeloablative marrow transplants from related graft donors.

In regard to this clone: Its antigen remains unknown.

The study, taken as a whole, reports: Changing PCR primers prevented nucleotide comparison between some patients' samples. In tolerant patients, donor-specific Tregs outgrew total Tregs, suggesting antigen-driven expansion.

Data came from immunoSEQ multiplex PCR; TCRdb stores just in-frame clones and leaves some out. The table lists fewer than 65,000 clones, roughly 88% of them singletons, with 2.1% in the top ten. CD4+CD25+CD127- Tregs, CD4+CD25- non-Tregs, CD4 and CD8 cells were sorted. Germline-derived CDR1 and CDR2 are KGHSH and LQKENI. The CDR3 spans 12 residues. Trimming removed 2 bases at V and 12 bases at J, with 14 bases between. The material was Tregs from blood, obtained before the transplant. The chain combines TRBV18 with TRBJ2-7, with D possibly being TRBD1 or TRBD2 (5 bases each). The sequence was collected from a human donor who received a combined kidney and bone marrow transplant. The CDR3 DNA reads TGTGCCAGCTCACCAGAGGGACCCGCGCGGTACTTC. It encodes CASSPEGPARYF.